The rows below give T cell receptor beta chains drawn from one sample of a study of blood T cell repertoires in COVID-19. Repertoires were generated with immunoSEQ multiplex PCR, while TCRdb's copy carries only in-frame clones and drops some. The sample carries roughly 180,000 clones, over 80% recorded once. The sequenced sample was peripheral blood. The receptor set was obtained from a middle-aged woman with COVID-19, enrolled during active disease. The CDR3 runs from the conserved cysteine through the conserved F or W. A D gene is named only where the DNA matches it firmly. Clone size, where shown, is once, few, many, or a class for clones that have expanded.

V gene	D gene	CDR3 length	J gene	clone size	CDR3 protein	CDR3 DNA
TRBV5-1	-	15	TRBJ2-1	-	CASSLEPNPDNEQFF	TGCGCCAGCAGCTTGGAGCCGAATCCCGACAATGAGCAGTTCTTC
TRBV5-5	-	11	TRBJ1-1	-	CASSLGAIAFF	TGTGCCAGCAGCCTGGGTGCGATAGCTTTCTTT
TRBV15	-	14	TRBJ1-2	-	CATSRPGLFYGYTF	TGTGCCACCAGCAGACCGGGACTTTTCTATGGCTACACCTTC
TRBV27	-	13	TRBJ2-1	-	CASSFGTYNEQFF	TGTGCCAGCAGTTTCGGGACCTACAATGAGCAGTTCTTC
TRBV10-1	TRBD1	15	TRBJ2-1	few	CASSESGQGQDEQFF	TGCGCCAGCAGTGAATCGGGACAGGGTCAGGATGAGCAGTTCTTC
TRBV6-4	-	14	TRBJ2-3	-	CASSDRLATDTQYF	TGTGCCAGCAGTGACCGCCTAGCGACAGATACGCAGTATTTT
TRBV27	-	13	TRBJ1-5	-	CASSHGSNQPQHF	TGTGCCAGCAGTCACGGGAGCAATCAGCCCCAGCATTTT
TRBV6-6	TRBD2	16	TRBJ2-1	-	CASSRLAGGSYNEQFF	TGTGCCAGCAGTCGACTAGCGGGGGGTTCCTACAATGAGCAGTTCTTC
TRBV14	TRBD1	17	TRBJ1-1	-	CASSQGVGDRGSTEAFF	TGTGCCAGCAGCCAAGGGGTGGGAGACAGGGGGAGCACTGAAGCTTTCTTT
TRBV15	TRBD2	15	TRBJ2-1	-	CATSLTSGRANEQFF	TGTGCCACCAGCCTGACTAGCGGGAGGGCCAATGAGCAGTTCTTC
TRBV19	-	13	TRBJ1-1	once	CASSTPGGRAAFF	TGTGCCAGTAGTACCCCCGGAGGGCGGGCAGCTTTCTTT
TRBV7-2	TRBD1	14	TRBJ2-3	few	CASSSDRVTDTQYF	TGTGCCAGCAGCTCGGACAGGGTTACAGATACGCAGTATTTT
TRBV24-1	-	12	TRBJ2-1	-	CATSDFNNEQFF	TGTGCCACCAGTGACTTTAACAATGAGCAGTTCTTC
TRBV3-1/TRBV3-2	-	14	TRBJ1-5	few	CASSPDGGHQPQHF	TGTGCCAGCAGCCCCGACGGGGGACATCAGCCCCAGCATTTT
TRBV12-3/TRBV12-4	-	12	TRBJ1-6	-	CASAQTNSPLHF	TGTGCCAGCGCGCAGACAAATTCACCCCTCCACTTT
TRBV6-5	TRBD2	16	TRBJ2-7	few	CASSYLLTSGRAEQYF	TGTGCCAGCAGTTATCTGTTGACTAGCGGGAGGGCCGAGCAGTACTTC
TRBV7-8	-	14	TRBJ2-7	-	CASSAPGQSYEQYF	TGTGCCAGCAGCGCCCCCGGACAGTCCTACGAGCAGTACTTC
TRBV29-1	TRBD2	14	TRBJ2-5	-	CSVGRGAAGETQYF	TGCAGCGTTGGTCGCGGGGCAGCGGGGGAGACCCAGTACTTC
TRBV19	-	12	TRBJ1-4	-	CASTSRGEKLFF	TGTGCCAGTACCTCACGCGGTGAAAAACTGTTTTTT
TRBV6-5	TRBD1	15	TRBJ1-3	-	CASWRTGKTGNTIYF	TGTGCCAGTTGGAGGACAGGGAAGACTGGAAACACCATATATTTT
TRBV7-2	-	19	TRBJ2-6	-	CASSLGYGRSSSGANVLTF	TGTGCCAGCAGCTTAGGATATGGCAGGTCGAGCTCTGGGGCCAACGTCCTGACTTTC
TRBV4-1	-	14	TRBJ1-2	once	CASSQAILDYGYTF	TGCGCCAGCAGCCAAGCCATACTCGACTATGGCTACACCTTC
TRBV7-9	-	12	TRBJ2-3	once	CASSLDLPQGYF	TGTGCCAGCAGCTTAGATCTCCCCCAGGGGTATTTT
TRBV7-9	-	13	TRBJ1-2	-	CASSFDGLYGYTF	TGTGCCAGCAGCTTCGACGGACTCTATGGCTACACCTTC
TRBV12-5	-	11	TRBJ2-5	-	CASGDRETQYF	TGTGCTAGTGGCGACAGGGAGACCCAGTACTTC